One and the same sample provided the 7 T cell receptor beta chains below, sequenced in a study of blood T cells in healthy people across ages. A sample-barcoded 5' primer and a J-beta primer mix were used in a second PCR of roughly 6 to 11 cycles. TCRdb used MiXCR to reprocess the 5' RACE reads, holding one entry per CDR3 protein. The sample records approximately 1.5 million distinct CDR3 sequences, 30% to 40% being singletons. Source material: blood. The origin of the receptors is a woman aged 30 to 39 in good health.

This clonotype has only a few counts. The chain recombines TRBV7-8 with TRBJ2-7; 10 nucleotides align to TRBD1. The ends lost 1 base at V and 7 bases at J; junction bases unmatched: 4. Germline V lookup: CDR1 SGHVS, CDR2 FQNEAQ. The CDR3 loop spans 14 amino acids. CDR3 DNA sequence: TGTGCCAGCAGCTTAGGGGACAGGGGTGGGGAGCAGTACTTC. This translates into CASSLGDRGGEQYF.

This rearrangement joins TRBV30 to TRBJ2-1; 7 bases are shared with TRBD1. Trimming at V came to 1 base and at J to 6 bases, leaving 9 bases not matched to a gene. The CDR3 extends over 15 amino acids. CDR1 is GTSNPN and CDR2 is SVGIG in the germline V gene (reference sequence). The CDR3 nucleotides read TGTGCCTGGAGTGGATTCACAGGGGAAGGCAATGAGCAGTTCTTC. Protein sequence: CAWSGFTGEGNEQFF. The entire variable domain, with the rest obtained from reference TRBV30 and TRBJ2-1, is as follows: SQTIHQWPATLVQPVGSPLSLECTVEGTSNPNLYWYRQAAGRGLQLLFYSVGIGQISSEVPQNLSASRPQDRQFILSSKKLLLSDSGFYLCAWSGFTGEGNEQFFGPGTRLTVL.

There are a few counts of this clonotype. This rearrangement joins TRBV6-1 to TRBJ2-7; 8 nucleotides match TRBD1. Germline V gene sequence: CDR1 MNHNS, CDR2 SASEGT. The trim removed 2 bases at V and 6 bases at J, leaving 6 bases unmatched. The CDR3 is 14 amino acids. CDR3 in amino acids: CASSELRGPTEQYF. DNA for the CDR3: TGTGCCAGCAGTGAACTCAGGGGGCCAACCGAGCAGTACTTC.

This clonotype came up a few times. The chain employs TRBV9 and TRBJ2-1; TRBD2 is a possible D gene (5 bases). The V gene lost 0 bases and the J gene lost 7 bases, with 8 bases spanning the gap. The CDR3 has 13 residues. Germline lookup yields CDR1 SGDLS and CDR2 YYNGEE. In nucleotides, the CDR3 is TGTGCCAGCAGCGTAGAGCCGGGAAATGAGCAGTTCTTC. It is translated as CASSVEPGNEQFF.

The chain employs TRBV5-1 and TRBJ2-7, with 10 nucleotides matching TRBD2. Unmatched junction bases numbered 10, after V lost 4 bases and J lost 6 bases. The CDR3 is 15 amino acids. The germline V gene encodes CDR1 SGHRS and CDR2 YFSETQ. The CDR3 DNA follows: TGCGCCAGCAGCGAGGGACTAGCGCTGAGCCGCGAGCAGTACTTC. Its translation: CASSEGLALSREQYF.

This chain connects TRBV5-1 to TRBJ2-7; 15 bases line up with TRBD2. V lost 3 bases to trimming and J lost 7 bases; unmatched junction nucleotides: 5. This CDR3 is 15 amino acids long. Per germline, CDR1 SGHRS and CDR2 YFSETQ. Here the CDR3 DNA reads TGCGCCAGCAGCTCCGGACTAGCGGGAGGGCGTGAGCAGTACTTC. Translated: CASSSGLAGGREQYF.

Notes on this clonotype: A junction end diverges from the germline sequence, so it may reflect a read error. The chain recombines TRBV5-1 with TRBJ2-7; D is perhaps TRBD2 (7 bases). From germline, CDR1 is SGHRS and CDR2 YFSETQ. This CDR3 is built from 15 residues. CDR3 region: CASSLEGGGSYKQYF. Here the CDR3 DNA reads TGCGCCAGCAGCTTGGAAGGCGGGGGCTCCTACAAGCAGTACTTC.